This T cell receptor beta chain was sequenced for a study of T cells in Graves' hyperthyroidism and ophthalmopathy. For Graves' hyperthyroidism to be stable, ophthalmopathy could not progress within 18 months. Lactation, pregnancy, other autoimmune disease or uncontrolled infection led to exclusion of patients. Diagnosis relied on clinical symptoms, serum thyroxine and TRAb, thyroid ultrasound and orbital computed tomography. This clonotype has just a few counts. The antigen remains unidentified. Notes on the study in general: Blood also carried most thyroid clonotypes expanded above 0.001.

V was pared by 5 bases and J by 7 bases, with 13 bases of the junction left unmatched. The CDR3 runs 14 residues. Germline CDR1 reads DFQATT; CDR2 reads SNEGSKA (reference sequence). Amplification targeted TCR beta CDR3 regions from RNA transcripts. RT-PCR in the first round (using the HTBI primer set) targeted the TCR CDR3. Each CDR3 protein gets one entry after TCRdb re-called the multiplex PCR reads with MiXCR. The sample has roughly 580,000 distinct CDR3 sequences, about half seen once. The clonotype originates from a woman under 30 with Graves' hyperthyroidism. The V call is TRBV20-1, the J call TRBJ1-2, with TRBD1 matching over 7 bases. The sequenced material came from peripheral blood or thyroid tissue (not recorded which). CDR3 protein: CSAEDLDRETGYTF. CDR3 sequence (DNA): TGCAGTGCTGAGGACTTAGACAGGGAGACTGGCTACACCTTC.